These 12 T cell receptor beta chains originate from one sample sequenced in a study of cytotoxic CD8 clonotypes in ibrutinib-treated CLL. TCRdb keeps only in-frame clones here, not all; method: immunoSEQ multiplex PCR. The profile shows approximately 340,000 clones, about 61% of them singletons. The input for sequencing was PBMCs, taken after 36 months of ibrutinib treatment. The source is a human donor with chronic lymphocytic leukemia.

The V call is TRBV11-2, the J call TRBJ2-7; D unclear. The germline V and J ends were trimmed by 6 bases and 6 bases, with 12 bases remaining between them. This CDR3 region has 12 residues. Germline assignment: CDR1 SGHAT and CDR2 FQNNGV. The CDR3 sequence: CASSGRSPEQYF. The CDR3 DNA sequence: TGTGCCAGCAGTGGACGGTCTCCCGAGCAGTACTTC.

This sequence joins TRBV5-4 and TRBJ1-5, with D hard to call. This CDR3 comprises 17 residues. Germline lookup yields CDR1 SGHNT and CDR2 YYREEE (reference sequence). Between the trimmed V and J ends, which lost 0 bases and 2 bases, there was a span of 15 bases. For the CDR3, the DNA is TGTGCCAGCAGCTTGGGGGTCGAAGAGGGCGGCAATCAGCCCCAGCATTTT. It translates to CASSLGVEEGGNQPQHF.

V and J are TRBV4-2 and TRBJ2-1; the D is unclear. In germline, CDR1 is LGHNA, CDR2 YNFKEQ. The CDR3 runs 13 residues. The ends were cut back, 4 bases at V and 4 bases at J, with 8 bases in the middle. CDR3 sequence reads: CASSPDAYNEQFF. The CDR3 DNA is TGTGCCAGCAGCCCGGACGCATACAATGAGCAGTTCTTC.

The chain combines TRBV5-4 with TRBJ2-1; 16 bases fit TRBD2. CDR3 length equals 19 residues. Trimming removed 1 base from V and 1 base from J; junction bases left unmatched: 5. Germline CDR1 reads SGHNT; CDR2 reads YYREEE (reference sequence). CDR3 nucleotides: TGTGCCAGCAGCTTGAAGGGACTAGCGGGGGGGCCGTCCTACAATGAGCAGTTCTTC. Translating gives CASSLKGLAGGPSYNEQFF.

V usage is TRBV7-6 and J usage is TRBJ2-1, with 8 nucleotides matching TRBD1. CDR1 is SGHVS and CDR2 is FNYEAQ in the germline V gene. This CDR3 comprises 14 residues. With 4 bases clipped from V and 6 bases from J, the junction kept 5 bases outside the gene matches. The CDR3 reads CASSSYGQGNEQFF. The CDR3 DNA is TGTGCCAGCAGCTCCTACGGACAGGGCAATGAGCAGTTCTTC. Variable domain in full (rest from reference TRBV7-6 and TRBJ2-1): GAGVSQSPRYKVTKRGQDVALRCDPISGHVSLYWYRQALGQGPEFLTYFNYEAQQDKSGLPNDRFSAERPEGSISTLTIQRTEQRDSAMYRCASSSYGQGNEQFFGPGTRLTVL.

The rearrangement links TRBV7-9 to TRBJ1-1; D is undetermined. Trimming removed 0 bases at V and 2 bases at J, with 7 bases between. This CDR3 is built from 14 residues. Per the germline V gene, CDR1 is SEHNR and CDR2 is FQNEAQ (reference sequence). CDR3 loop: CASSLASRNTEAFF. The CDR3 region has the DNA TGTGCCAGCAGCTTAGCGTCTCGAAACACTGAAGCTTTCTTT.

The chain links TRBV6-5 to TRBJ1-5, with D maybe TRBD1 (5 bases). CDR1 and CDR2 (germline): MNHEY, SVGAGI. The CDR3 has 15 residues. Deletions cut 6 bases from V and 2 bases from J, with 14 bases between. The CDR3 nucleotides read TGTGCCAGCAGAAAGTTGGGGGGTGGCAATCAGCCCCAGCATTTT. Protein: CASRKLGGGNQPQHF.

This chain uses TRBV4-1 with TRBJ2-7; D gene unclear. CDR1 and CDR2 from the germline V gene are MGHRA and YSYEKL. This CDR3 spans 16 amino acids. Trimming left V 1 base short and J 0 bases short, with 13 bases between. This chain's CDR3 is CASSQGSGPTSYEQYF. The CDR3 DNA follows: TGCGCCAGCAGCCAAGGATCTGGACCAACCTCCTACGAGCAGTACTTC.

This sequence joins TRBV28 and TRBJ2-5, with 10 bases aligning to TRBD1. The length of the CDR3 is 15 residues. V trimming: 6 bases; J trimming: 5 bases; junction bases outside the gene matches: 9. Germline loops: CDR1 MDHEN, CDR2 SYDVKM. CDR3 protein: CASSHRQGAGETQYF. The CDR3 bases are TGTGCCAGCAGCCACCGACAGGGGGCAGGGGAGACCCAGTACTTC. Using reference TRBV28 and TRBJ2-5 for the parts outside the CDR3, the full variable domain is DVKVTQSSRYLVKRTGEKVFLECVQDMDHENMFWYRQDPGLGLRLIYFSYDVKMKEKGDIPEGYSVSREKKERFSLILESASTNQTSMYLCASSHRQGAGETQYFGPGTRLLVL.

The gene calls are TRBV7-8 and TRBJ1-1; maybe TRBD1 (6 bases). The V end was cut by 4 bases, the J end by 3 bases, with 24 bases between. CDR1 SGHVS and CDR2 FQNEAQ come from the germline V gene. This CDR3 contains 18 residues. CDR3 in amino acids: CASSSITQYRAEDTEAFF. The CDR3 DNA reads as TGTGCCAGCAGCTCAATAACACAATACAGGGCGGAGGACACTGAAGCTTTCTTT. Looking up the rest from reference TRBV7-8 and TRBJ1-1 gives the full variable domain: GAGVSQSPRYKVAKRGQDVALRCDPISGHVSLFWYQQALGQGPEFLTYFQNEAQLDKSGLPSDRFFAERPEGSVSTLKIQRTQQEDSAVYLCASSSITQYRAEDTEAFFGQGTRLTVV.

This clone was seen a single time. This chain links TRBV7-8 with TRBJ2-7; 12 positions match TRBD2. The CDR3 has 17 residues. With 6 bases clipped from V and 2 bases from J, the junction kept 11 bases outside the gene matches. Germline assignment: CDR1 SGHVS and CDR2 FQNEAQ. The CDR3 DNA follows: TGTGCCAGCAGACGACTGACGACTAGCGGGGGTGCCTACGAGCAGTACTTC. Its translation: CASRRLTTSGGAYEQYF.

The chain is built from TRBV29-1 and TRBJ2-1; D gene uncertain. The V end was cut by 6 bases, the J end by 0 bases, with 12 bases between. The CDR3 covers 14 residues. The germline gives CDR1 SQVTM, CDR2 ANQGSEA. The CDR3 DNA reads TGCAGCGTACGCGGAGAGAGCTCCTACAATGAGCAGTTCTTC. This gives the protein CSVRGESSYNEQFF.